These T cell receptor beta chains were read from a single sample in a study of response to subunit inactivated influenza vaccine. MiXCR, applied by TCRdb to the RT-PCR reads, yields one record per CDR3 protein. The sample holds roughly 650,000 distinct CDR3 sequences, approximately 14% seen once. The material sequenced was PBMCs from blood, taken 11 to 12 days after vaccination. The receptors originated from a man aged 50 or older who received an inactivated influenza vaccine. Each CDR3 is given with its conserved first and last residue. The order of the fields is V gene, D gene, CDR3 protein. The D gene is left open where the match is weak.

v_gene: TRBV5-1; d_gene: TRBD1; CDR3aa: CASKQGSSYEQYF
v_gene: TRBV5-1; d_gene: -; CDR3aa: CASSLGRPGEKLFF
v_gene: TRBV7-3; d_gene: TRBD1; CDR3aa: CASSLRTGVAPYNEQFF
v_gene: TRBV27; d_gene: TRBD1; CDR3aa: CASSTSGQAYEQYF
v_gene: TRBV5-1; d_gene: -; CDR3aa: CASSLEVAAVYEQYF
v_gene: TRBV7-2; d_gene: TRBD2; CDR3aa: CASSPLAGVTSYEQYF
v_gene: TRBV13; d_gene: TRBD1; CDR3aa: CASSPGQGSLAYNSPLHF
v_gene: TRBV20-1; d_gene: -; CDR3aa: CSARDVITSNQPQHF
v_gene: TRBV29-1; d_gene: TRBD2; CDR3aa: CSAPSSGSTDTQYF
v_gene: TRBV12-3/TRBV12-4; d_gene: -; CDR3aa: CASRLTGSYEQYF
v_gene: TRBV9; d_gene: -; CDR3aa: CASSVEGALRYNKQFF
v_gene: TRBV7-8; d_gene: -; CDR3aa: CASSLWLADEQYF
v_gene: TRBV6-1; d_gene: -; CDR3aa: CASSEALRGTDNEQFF
v_gene: TRBV19; d_gene: TRBD1; CDR3aa: CASSSWTGDTEAFF
v_gene: TRBV20-1; d_gene: TRBD2; CDR3aa: CSARGASGVSSYEQYF
v_gene: TRBV20-1; d_gene: -; CDR3aa: CSARDLRRGEKLSF
v_gene: TRBV11-1; d_gene: TRBD2; CDR3aa: CASSLAFGLAGVNTGELFF